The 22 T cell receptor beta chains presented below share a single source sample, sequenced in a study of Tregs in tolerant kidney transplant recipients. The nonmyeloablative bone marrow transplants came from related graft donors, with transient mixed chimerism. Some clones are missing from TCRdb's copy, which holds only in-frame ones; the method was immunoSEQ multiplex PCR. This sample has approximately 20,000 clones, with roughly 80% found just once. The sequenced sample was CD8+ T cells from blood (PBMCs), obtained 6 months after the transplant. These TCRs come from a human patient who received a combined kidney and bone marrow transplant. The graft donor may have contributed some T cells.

The CDR3 reads CASSSPRGALEKLFF. The CDR3 nucleotides read TGCGCCAGCAGCTCGCCACGGGGGGCGCTTGAAAAACTGTTTTTT. The chain is built from TRBV4-1 and TRBJ1-4; tentatively, D is TRBD1 (6 bases). This CDR3 is built from 15 residues. Germline CDR1 MGHRA, CDR2 YSYEKL. V gave up 5 bases and J gave up 7 bases, with 17 bases separating them.

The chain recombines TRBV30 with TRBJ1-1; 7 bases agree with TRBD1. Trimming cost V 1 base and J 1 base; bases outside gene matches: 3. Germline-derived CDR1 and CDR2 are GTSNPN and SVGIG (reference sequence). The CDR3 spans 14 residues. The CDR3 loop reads CAWSEGQQNTEAFF. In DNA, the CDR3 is TGTGCCTGGAGTGAGGGACAGCAGAACACTGAAGCTTTCTTT.

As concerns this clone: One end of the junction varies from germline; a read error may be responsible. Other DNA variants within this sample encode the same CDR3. The CDR3 sequence: CASSQEVGGGNSPLHF. CDR3 DNA sequence: TGTGCCAGCAGCCAAGAGGTAGGGGGCGGGAATTCCCCCCTCCACTTT. This sequence joins TRBV4-2 and TRBJ1-6, with TRBD1 matching over 7 bases. CDR3 length: 16 residues. Germline V gene sequence: CDR1 LGHNA, CDR2 YNFKEQ.

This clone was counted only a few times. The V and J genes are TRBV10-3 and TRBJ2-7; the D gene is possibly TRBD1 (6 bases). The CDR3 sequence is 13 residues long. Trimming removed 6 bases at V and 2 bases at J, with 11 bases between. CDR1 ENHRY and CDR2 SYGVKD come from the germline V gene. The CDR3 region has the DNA TGTGCCATCAGCGGGGACACCGCCTACGAGCAGTACTTC. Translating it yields CAISGDTAYEQYF.

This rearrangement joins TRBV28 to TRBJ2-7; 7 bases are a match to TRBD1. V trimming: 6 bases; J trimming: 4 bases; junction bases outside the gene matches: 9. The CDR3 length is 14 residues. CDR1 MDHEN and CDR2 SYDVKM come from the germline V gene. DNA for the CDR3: TGTGCCAGCAGATACCTGGGACAGCAGTACGAGCAGTACTTC. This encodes CASRYLGQQYEQYF.

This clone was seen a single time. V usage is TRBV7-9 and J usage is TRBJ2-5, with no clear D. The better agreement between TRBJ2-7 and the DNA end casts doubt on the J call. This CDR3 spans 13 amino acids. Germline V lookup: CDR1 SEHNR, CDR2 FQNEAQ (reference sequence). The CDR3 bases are TGTGCCGGAGCTGCCCTGACCTCCTACGAGCAGTACTTC. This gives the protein CAGAALTSYEQYF.

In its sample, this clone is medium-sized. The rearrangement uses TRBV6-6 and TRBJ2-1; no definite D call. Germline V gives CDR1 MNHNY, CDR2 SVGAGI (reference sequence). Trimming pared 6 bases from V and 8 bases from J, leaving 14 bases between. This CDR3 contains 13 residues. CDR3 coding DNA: TGTGCCAGCAGACCCGGTTTTTTCGATGAGCAGTTCTTC. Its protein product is CASRPGFFDEQFF.

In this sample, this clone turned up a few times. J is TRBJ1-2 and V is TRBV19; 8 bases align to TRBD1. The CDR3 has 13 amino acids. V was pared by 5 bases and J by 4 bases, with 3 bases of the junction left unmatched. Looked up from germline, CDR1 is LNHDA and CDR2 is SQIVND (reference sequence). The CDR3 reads CASSPTGGYGYTF. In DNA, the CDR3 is TGTGCCAGTAGTCCAACAGGGGGCTATGGCTACACCTTC.

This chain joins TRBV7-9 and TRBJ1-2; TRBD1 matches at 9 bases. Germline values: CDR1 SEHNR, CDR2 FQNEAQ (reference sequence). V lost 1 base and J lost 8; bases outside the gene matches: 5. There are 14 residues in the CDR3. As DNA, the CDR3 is TGTGCCAGCAGCTTAGACGGGGACAGGGTAGGCTACACCTTC. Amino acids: CASSLDGDRVGYTF.

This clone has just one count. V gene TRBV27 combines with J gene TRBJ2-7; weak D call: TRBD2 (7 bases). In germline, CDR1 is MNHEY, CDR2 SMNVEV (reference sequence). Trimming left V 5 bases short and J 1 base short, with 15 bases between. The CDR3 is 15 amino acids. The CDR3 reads CASSPLGGGSYEQYF. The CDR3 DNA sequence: TGTGCCAGCAGTCCTCTAGGGGGGGGGTCCTACGAGCAGTACTTC.

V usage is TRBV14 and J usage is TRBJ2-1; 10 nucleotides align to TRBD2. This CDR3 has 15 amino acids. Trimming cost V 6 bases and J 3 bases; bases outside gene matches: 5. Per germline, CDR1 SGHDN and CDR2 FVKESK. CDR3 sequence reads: CASSSGLAVYNEQFF. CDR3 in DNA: TGTGCCAGCAGTTCTGGACTAGCGGTCTACAATGAGCAGTTCTTC.

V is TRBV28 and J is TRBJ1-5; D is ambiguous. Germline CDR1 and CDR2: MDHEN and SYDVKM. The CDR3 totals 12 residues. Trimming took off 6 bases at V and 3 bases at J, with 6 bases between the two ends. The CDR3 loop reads CASRRPNQPQHF. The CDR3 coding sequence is TGTGCCAGCAGGCGTCCCAATCAGCCCCAGCATTTT.

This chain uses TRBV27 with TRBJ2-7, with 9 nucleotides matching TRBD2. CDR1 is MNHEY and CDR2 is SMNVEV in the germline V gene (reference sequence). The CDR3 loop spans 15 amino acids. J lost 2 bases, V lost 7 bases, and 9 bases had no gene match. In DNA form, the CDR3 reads TGTGCCAGCAACCTGCGGGCGGGGGGGCCCTACGAGCAGTACTTC. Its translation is CASNLRAGGPYEQYF.

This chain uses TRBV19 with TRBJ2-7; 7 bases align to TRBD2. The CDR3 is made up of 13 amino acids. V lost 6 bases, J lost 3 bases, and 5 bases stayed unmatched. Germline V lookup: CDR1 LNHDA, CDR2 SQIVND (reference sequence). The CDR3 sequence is CASSTWGGYEQYF. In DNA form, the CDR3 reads TGTGCCAGTAGCACTTGGGGGGGCTACGAGCAGTACTTC.

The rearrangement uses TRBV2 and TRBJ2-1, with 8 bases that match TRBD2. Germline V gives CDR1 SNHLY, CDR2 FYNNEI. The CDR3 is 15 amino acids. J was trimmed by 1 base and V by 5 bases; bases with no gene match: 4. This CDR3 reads CASSRTGGSYNEQFF. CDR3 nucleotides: TGTGCCAGCAGTAGGACGGGAGGGTCCTACAATGAGCAGTTCTTC.

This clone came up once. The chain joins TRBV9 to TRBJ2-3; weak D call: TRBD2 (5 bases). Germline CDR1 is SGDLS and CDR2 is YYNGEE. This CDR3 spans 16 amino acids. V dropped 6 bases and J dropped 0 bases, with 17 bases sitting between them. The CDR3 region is CASTIGLADSTDTQYF. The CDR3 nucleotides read TGTGCCAGCACGATAGGGCTAGCAGATAGCACAGATACGCAGTATTTT. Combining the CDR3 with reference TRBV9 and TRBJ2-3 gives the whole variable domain DSGVTQTPKHLITATGQRVTLRCSPRSGDLSVYWYQQSLDQGLQFLIQYYNGEERAKGNILERFSAQQFPDLHSELNLSSLELGDSALYFCASTIGLADSTDTQYFGPGTRLTVL.

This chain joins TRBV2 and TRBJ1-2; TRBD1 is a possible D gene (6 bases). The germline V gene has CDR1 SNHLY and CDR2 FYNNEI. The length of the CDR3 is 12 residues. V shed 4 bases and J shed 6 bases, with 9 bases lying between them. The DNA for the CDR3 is TGTGCCAGCAGTGTGTGGACAGATGGCTACACCTTC. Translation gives CASSVWTDGYTF. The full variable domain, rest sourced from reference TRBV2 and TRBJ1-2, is EPEVTQTPSHQVTQMGQEVILRCVPISNHLYFYWYRQILGQKVEFLVSFYNNEISEKSEIFDDQFSVERPDGSNFTLKIRSTKLEDSAMYFCASSVWTDGYTFGSGTRLTVV.

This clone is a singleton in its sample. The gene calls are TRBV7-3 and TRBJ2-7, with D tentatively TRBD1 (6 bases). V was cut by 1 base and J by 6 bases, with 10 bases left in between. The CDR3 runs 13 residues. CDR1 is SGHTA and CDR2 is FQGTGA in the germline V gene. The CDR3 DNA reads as TGTGCCAGCAGCTTAATTACAGGGAGCGAGCAGTACTTC. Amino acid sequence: CASSLITGSEQYF.

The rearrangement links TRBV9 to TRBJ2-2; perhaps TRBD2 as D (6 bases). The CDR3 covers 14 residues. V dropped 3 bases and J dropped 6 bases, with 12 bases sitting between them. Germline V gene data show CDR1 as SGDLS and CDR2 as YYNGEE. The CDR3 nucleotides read TGTGCCAGCAGCGGTCGGGGGTCTGCCGGGGAGCTGTTTTTT. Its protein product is CASSGRGSAGELFF. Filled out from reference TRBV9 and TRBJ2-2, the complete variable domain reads DSGVTQTPKHLITATGQRVTLRCSPRSGDLSVYWYQQSLDQGLQFLIQYYNGEERAKGNILERFSAQQFPDLHSELNLSSLELGDSALYFCASSGRGSAGELFFGEGSRLTVL.

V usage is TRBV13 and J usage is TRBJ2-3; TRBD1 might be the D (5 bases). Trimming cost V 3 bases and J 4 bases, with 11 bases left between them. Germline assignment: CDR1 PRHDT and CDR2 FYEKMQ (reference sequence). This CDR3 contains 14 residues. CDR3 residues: CASSFRRAADTQYF. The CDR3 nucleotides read TGTGCCAGCAGCTTCCGCAGGGCCGCAGATACGCAGTATTTT.

CDR3 nucleotides: TGTGCCAGCAGCGTAGGGCTAGCGGGGGGGACTGAGCAGTTCTTC. It yields the protein CASSVGLAGGTEQFF. The chain recombines TRBV9 with TRBJ2-1, with 12 nucleotides matching TRBD2. CDR3 length: 15 residues. The germline V gene encodes CDR1 SGDLS and CDR2 YYNGEE. J gave up 9 bases and V 0 bases, and 4 bases lay outside the gene matches.

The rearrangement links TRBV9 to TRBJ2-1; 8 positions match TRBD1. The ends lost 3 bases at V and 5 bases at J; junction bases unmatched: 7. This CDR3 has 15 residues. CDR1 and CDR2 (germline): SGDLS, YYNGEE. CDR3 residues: CASSASSGGHNEQFF. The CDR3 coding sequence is TGTGCCAGCAGCGCCTCTTCAGGGGGCCACAATGAGCAGTTCTTC.